This note documents a single T cell receptor beta chain sequence. These data belong to a study of blood T cell repertoires in COVID-19. Sequencing used immunoSEQ multiplex PCR; TCRdb keeps in-frame clones, though not all of them. Found here are 100,000 or so clones, more than 90% of them singletons; the top ten hold around 2%. The receptor's source is a woman aged 45-60 years with COVID-19, enrolled during active disease. The specimen sequenced was peripheral blood.

DNA for the CDR3: TGTGCCAGCAGTGCTTGGGGGGTTAACAATGAGCAGTTCTTC. Amino acid sequence: CASSAWGVNNEQFF. This chain joins TRBV6-4 and TRBJ2-1, with TRBD2 as a possible D gene (6 bases). CDR1 is MRHNA and CDR2 is SNTAGT in the germline V gene. The CDR3 contains 14 residues. V gave up 4 bases and J gave up 5 bases, with 12 bases separating them.